The 11 T cell receptor beta chains presented below share a single source sample, sequenced in a study of shared clonotypes between healthy human individuals. Libraries were prepared by immunoSEQ multiplex PCR; TCRdb keeps only in-frame clonotypes and omits some of them. In the table there are millions of clones, 95% of which are singletons. The sample comprised naive CD4+ T cells sorted from blood. The subset was: CD45RA+ positively selected. Receptors originate from a man younger than 35 in good health.

The chain carries TRBV11-2 and TRBJ2-5; D is ambiguous. The CDR3 has 13 residues. Germline V gives CDR1 SGHAT, CDR2 FQNNGV. V shed 1 base and J shed 4 bases, with 7 bases lying between them. The chain's CDR3 is CASSLASSETQYF. CDR3 coding DNA: TGTGCCAGCAGCTTAGCCAGTTCAGAGACCCAGTACTTC.

J is TRBJ2-7 and V is TRBV15; 7 bases match TRBD1. The V gene's germline CDR1 is LNHNV and CDR2 YYDKDF (reference sequence). CDR3 length equals 15 residues. V gave up 0 bases and J gave up 4 bases; unmatched junction bases: 6. The CDR3 DNA sequence: TGTGCCACCAGCAGAGAAGAGACAGGGCCATACGAGCAGTACTTC. Encoded protein: CATSREETGPYEQYF.

The chain uses TRBV5-8 and TRBJ1-5; the match to TRBD1 covers 7 bases. This CDR3 has 14 amino acids. The junction had 8 bases not matched to a gene; V was cut back by 4 bases and J by 7 bases. Germline V CDR1 and CDR2: SGHTS, YDEGEE. The CDR3 here is CASSLDRASQPQHF. For the CDR3, the DNA is TGTGCCAGCAGCCTCGACAGGGCTTCCCAGCCCCAGCATTTT.

This clone was detected once. J is TRBJ2-2 and V is TRBV6-1, with 8 bases identical to TRBD2. Germline CDR1 reads MNHNS; CDR2 reads SASEGT. J gave up 3 bases and V 4 bases, and 7 bases lay outside the gene matches. The CDR3 contains 16 residues. CDR3 sequence: CASSGKRGSYTGELFF. As DNA, the CDR3 is TGTGCCAGCAGTGGAAAGCGGGGGAGCTACACCGGGGAGCTGTTTTTT.

This clone was detected once. The chain carries TRBV14 and TRBJ2-7, with 10 nucleotides matching TRBD2. The V gene end was trimmed by 5 bases and the J gene end by 6 bases; junction bases not matched to a gene: 7. The CDR3 totals 14 residues. In germline, CDR1 is SGHDN, CDR2 FVKESK. As DNA, the CDR3 is TGTGCCAGCAGCGCAGCGGGAGGGGCCGGCGAGCAGTACTTC. Translated, it gives CASSAAGGAGEQYF.

The rearrangement joins TRBV29-1 to TRBJ1-2; 7 nucleotides agree with TRBD1. Looked up from germline, CDR1 is SQVTM and CDR2 is ANQGSEA. J gave up 8 bases and V 8 bases, and 8 bases lay outside the gene matches. There are 11 residues in the CDR3. The CDR3 sequence is CSTIDRDGYTF. As DNA, the CDR3 is TGCAGCACTATCGACAGGGACGGCTACACCTTC.

The rearrangement joins TRBV5-1 to TRBJ1-4; D ambiguous. Trimming removed 1 base from V and 6 bases from J, with 10 bases in between. This CDR3 has 14 residues. Germline CDR1 reads SGHRS; CDR2 reads YFSETQ. In DNA form, the CDR3 reads TGCGCCAGCAGCTTGACGACGGTGGATGAAAAACTGTTTTTT. This codes for CASSLTTVDEKLFF. Variable domain in full (rest from reference TRBV5-1 and TRBJ1-4): KAGVTQTPRYLIKTRGQQVTLSCSPISGHRSVSWYQQTPGQGLQFLFEYFSETQRNKGNFPGRFSGRQFSNSRSEMNVSTLELGDSALYLCASSLTTVDEKLFFGSGTQLSVL.

The chain couples TRBV7-2 to TRBJ1-5; D might be TRBD1 (5 bases). V shed 5 bases and J shed 2 bases, with 13 bases lying between them. This CDR3 contains 15 residues. CDR1 and CDR2 from the germline V gene are SGHTA and FQGNSA. DNA for the CDR3: TGTGCCAGCAGCCCAAACTGGGACGGCAATCAGCCCCAGCATTTT. Translation gives CASSPNWDGNQPQHF.

The chain uses TRBV30 and TRBJ2-7, with 7 bases fitting TRBD1. Germline V CDR1 and CDR2: GTSNPN, SVGIG (reference sequence). The CDR3 has 15 residues. After removal of 2 bases from V and 2 bases from J, the junction contained 9 bases not matched to a gene. The CDR3 loop is CAWSPPGQITYEQYF. The CDR3 DNA reads as TGTGCCTGGAGTCCCCCGGGACAGATTACCTACGAGCAGTACTTC.

CDR3 region: CASSLLGTYEQYF. The DNA for the CDR3 is TGTGCCAGCAGCTTGCTAGGTACCTACGAGCAGTACTTC. V usage is TRBV7-2 and J usage is TRBJ2-7; the D is unclear. V was cut by 3 bases and J by 2 bases, with 8 bases left in between. The CDR3 loop spans 13 amino acids. Per the germline V gene, CDR1 is SGHTA and CDR2 is FQGNSA.

This chain links TRBV5-1 with TRBJ1-1; a possible D gene is TRBD1 (5 bases). Germline V lookup: CDR1 SGHRS, CDR2 YFSETQ. Trimming removed 5 bases at V and 5 bases at J, with 19 bases between. CDR3 length: 15 residues. The CDR3 nucleotides are TGCGCCAGCAGTTCGGAGGGGCAGCCGGGTACTGAAGCTTTCTTT. Its translation: CASSSEGQPGTEAFF.